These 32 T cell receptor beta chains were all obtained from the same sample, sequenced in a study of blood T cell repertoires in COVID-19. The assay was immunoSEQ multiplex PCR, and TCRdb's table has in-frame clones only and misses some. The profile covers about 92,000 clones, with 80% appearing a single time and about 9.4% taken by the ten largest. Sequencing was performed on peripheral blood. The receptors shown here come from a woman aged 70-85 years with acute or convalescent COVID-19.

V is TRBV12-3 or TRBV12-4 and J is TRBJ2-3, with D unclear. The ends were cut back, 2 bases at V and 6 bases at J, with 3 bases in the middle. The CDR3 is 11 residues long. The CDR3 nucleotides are TGTGCCAGCAGTTTACTCGATACGCAGTATTTT. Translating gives CASSLLDTQYF.

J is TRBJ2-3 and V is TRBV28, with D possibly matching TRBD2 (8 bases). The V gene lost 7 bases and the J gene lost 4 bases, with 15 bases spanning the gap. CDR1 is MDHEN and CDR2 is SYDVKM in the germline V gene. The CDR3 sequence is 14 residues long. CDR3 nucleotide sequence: TGTGCCAGCACCAAGCGGGGGACAGCAGATACGCAGTATTTT. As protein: CASTKRGTADTQYF.

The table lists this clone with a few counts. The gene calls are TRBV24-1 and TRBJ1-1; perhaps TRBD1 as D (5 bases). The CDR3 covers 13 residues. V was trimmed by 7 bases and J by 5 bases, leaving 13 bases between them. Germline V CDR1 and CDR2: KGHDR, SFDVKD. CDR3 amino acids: CATRSGQVTEAFF. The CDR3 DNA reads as TGTGCCACCAGGTCAGGGCAGGTTACTGAAGCTTTCTTT.

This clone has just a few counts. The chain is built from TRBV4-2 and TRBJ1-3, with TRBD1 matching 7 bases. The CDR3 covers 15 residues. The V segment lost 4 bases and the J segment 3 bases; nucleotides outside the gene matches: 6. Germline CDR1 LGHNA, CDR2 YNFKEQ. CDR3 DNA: TGTGCCAGCAGCCCCCTGAGGGACAGTGGAAACACCATATATTTT. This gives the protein CASSPLRDSGNTIYF.

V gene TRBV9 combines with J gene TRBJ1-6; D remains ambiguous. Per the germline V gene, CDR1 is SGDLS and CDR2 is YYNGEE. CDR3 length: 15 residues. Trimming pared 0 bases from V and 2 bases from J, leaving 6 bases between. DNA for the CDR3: TGTGCCAGCAGCGTAGACAGTGCCTATAATTCACCCCTCCACTTT. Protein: CASSVDSAYNSPLHF.

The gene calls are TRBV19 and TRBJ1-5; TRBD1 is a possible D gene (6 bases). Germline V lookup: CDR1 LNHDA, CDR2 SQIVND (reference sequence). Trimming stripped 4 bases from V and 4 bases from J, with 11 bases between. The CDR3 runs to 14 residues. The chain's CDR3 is CASSTGVGNQPQHF. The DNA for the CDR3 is TGTGCCAGTAGTACAGGGGTTGGGAATCAGCCCCAGCATTTT.

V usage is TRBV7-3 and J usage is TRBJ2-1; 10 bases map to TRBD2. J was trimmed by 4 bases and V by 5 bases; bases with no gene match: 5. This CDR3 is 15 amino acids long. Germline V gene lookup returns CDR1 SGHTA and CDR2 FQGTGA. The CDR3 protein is CASSHSGGMYNEQFF. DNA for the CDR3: TGTGCCAGCAGCCATAGCGGGGGGATGTACAATGAGCAGTTCTTC.

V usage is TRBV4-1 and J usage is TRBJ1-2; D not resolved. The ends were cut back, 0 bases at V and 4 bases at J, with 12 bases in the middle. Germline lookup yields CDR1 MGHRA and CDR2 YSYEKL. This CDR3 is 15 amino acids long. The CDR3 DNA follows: TGCGCCAGCAGCCAAGAGAACATTCACGCCTATGGCTACACCTTC. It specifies CASSQENIHAYGYTF.

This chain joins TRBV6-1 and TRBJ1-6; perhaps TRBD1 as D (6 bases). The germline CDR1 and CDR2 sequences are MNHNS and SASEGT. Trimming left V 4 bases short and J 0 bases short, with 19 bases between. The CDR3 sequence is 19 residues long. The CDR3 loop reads CASSAVSTGGSSYNSPLHF. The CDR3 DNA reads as TGTGCCAGCAGTGCCGTCTCGACAGGCGGAAGCTCCTATAATTCACCCCTCCACTTT.

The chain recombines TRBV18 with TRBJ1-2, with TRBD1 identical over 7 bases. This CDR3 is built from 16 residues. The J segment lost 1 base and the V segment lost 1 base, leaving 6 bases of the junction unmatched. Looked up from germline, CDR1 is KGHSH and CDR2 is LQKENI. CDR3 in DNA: TGTGCCAGCTCACCACGCGGGACAGACTTTAACTATGGCTACACCTTC. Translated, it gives CASSPRGTDFNYGYTF.

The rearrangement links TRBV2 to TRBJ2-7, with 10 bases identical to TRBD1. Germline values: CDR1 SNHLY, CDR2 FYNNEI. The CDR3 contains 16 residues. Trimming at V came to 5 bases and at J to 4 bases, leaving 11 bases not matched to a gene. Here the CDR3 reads CASSPDRGLIGYEQYF. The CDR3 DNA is TGTGCCAGCAGTCCCGACAGGGGGCTGATTGGATACGAGCAGTACTTC.

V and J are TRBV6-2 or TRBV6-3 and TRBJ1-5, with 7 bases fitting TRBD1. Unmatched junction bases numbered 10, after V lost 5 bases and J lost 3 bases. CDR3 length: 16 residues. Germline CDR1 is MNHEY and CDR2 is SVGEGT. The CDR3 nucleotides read TGTGCCAGCAGTCCCCGGACAGGCTCCATCAATCAGCCCCAGCATTTT. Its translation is CASSPRTGSINQPQHF.

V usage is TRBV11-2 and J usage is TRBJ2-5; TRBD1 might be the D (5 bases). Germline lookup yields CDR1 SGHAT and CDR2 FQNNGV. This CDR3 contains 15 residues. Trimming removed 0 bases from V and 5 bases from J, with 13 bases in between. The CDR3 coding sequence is TGTGCCAGCAGCTTAGATGGGGCCACCGGGGAGACCCAGTACTTC. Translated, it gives CASSLDGATGETQYF.

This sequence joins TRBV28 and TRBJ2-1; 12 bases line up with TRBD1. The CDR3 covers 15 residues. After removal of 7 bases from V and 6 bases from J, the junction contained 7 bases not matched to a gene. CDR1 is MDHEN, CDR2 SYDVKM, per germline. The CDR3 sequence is CASTMGQGASNEQFF. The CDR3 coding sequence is TGTGCCAGCACCATGGGACAGGGGGCTAGCAATGAGCAGTTCTTC. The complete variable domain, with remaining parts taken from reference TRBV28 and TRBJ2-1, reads DVKVTQSSRYLVKRTGEKVFLECVQDMDHENMFWYRQDPGLGLRLIYFSYDVKMKEKGDIPEGYSVSREKKERFSLILESASTNQTSMYLCASTMGQGASNEQFFGPGTRLTVL.

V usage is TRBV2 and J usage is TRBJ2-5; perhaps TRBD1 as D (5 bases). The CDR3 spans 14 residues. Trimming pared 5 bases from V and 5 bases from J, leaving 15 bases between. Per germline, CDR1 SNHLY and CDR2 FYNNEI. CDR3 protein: CASSLQGPRETQYF. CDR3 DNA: TGTGCCAGCAGTCTTCAGGGTCCCAGGGAGACCCAGTACTTC.

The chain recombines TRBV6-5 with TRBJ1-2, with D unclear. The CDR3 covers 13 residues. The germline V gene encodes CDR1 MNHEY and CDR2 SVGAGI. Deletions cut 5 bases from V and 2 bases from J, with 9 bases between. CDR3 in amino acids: CASSPDINYGYTF. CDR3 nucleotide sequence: TGTGCCAGCAGTCCCGACATAAACTATGGCTACACCTTC.

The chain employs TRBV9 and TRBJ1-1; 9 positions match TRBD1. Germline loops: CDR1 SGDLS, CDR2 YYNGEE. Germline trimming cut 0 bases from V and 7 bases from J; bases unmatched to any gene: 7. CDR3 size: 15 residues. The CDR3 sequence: CASSVASPGQGEAFF. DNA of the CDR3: TGTGCCAGCAGCGTAGCTTCCCCGGGACAGGGTGAAGCTTTCTTT.

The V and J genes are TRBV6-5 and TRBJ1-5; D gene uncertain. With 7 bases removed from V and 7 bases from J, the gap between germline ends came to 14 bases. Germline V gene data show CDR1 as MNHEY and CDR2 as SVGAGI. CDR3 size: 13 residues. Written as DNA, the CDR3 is TGTGCCAGCACTGGAGAGGTCGGGCAGCCCCAGCATTTT. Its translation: CASTGEVGQPQHF.

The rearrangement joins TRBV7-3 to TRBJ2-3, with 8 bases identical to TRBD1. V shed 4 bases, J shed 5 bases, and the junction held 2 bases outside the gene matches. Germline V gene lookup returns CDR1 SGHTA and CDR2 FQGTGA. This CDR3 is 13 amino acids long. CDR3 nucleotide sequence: TGTGCCAGCAGCTACGGACAGGGAGATACGCAGTATTTT. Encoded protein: CASSYGQGDTQYF.

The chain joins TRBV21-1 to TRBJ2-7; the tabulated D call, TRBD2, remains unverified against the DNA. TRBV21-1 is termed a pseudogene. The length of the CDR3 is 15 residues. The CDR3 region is CASSKVRRSSYEQYF. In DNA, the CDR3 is TGTGCCAGCAGCAAAGTCAGAAGGAGCTCCTACGAGCAGTACTTC.

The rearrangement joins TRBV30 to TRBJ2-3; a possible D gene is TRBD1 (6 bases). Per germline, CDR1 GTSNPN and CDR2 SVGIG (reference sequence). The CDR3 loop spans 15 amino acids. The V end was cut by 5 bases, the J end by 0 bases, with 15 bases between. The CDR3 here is CAWGPGQRSTDTQYF. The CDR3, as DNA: TGTGCCTGGGGACCTGGACAGCGTAGCACAGATACGCAGTATTTT.

The CDR3 region is CASTPLDSGNTIYF. The CDR3 region has the DNA TGTGCCAGTACCCCTTTAGACTCTGGAAACACCATATATTTT. This chain links TRBV19 with TRBJ1-3; no definite D call. Deletions cut 7 bases from V and 0 bases from J, with 10 bases between. The CDR3 spans 14 residues. Germline values: CDR1 LNHDA, CDR2 SQIVND (reference sequence).

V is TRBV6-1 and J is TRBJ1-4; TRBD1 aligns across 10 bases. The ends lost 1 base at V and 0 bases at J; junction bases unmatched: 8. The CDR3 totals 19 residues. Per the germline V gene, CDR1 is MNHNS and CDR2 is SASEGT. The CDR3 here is CASSEDMDRGYSTNEKLFF. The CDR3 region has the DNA TGTGCCAGCAGTGAAGACATGGACAGGGGGTACTCAACTAATGAAAAACTGTTTTTT.

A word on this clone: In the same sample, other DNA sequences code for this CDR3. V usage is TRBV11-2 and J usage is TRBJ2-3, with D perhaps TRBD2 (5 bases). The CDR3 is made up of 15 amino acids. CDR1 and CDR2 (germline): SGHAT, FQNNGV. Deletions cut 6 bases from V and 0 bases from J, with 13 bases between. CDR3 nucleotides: TGTGCCAGCAGTTCCCAGCGGTCTAGCACAGATACGCAGTATTTT. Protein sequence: CASSSQRSSTDTQYF.

The CDR3 is CASSLTPSGKGELFF. In DNA form, the CDR3 reads TGTGCCAGCAGCTTAACCCCAAGCGGGAAGGGGGAGCTGTTTTTT. The V gene is TRBV7-6, the J gene TRBJ2-2, with 7 bases fitting TRBD2. The CDR3 consists of 15 residues. The germline V gene encodes CDR1 SGHVS and CDR2 FNYEAQ. Trimming removed 2 bases from V and 8 bases from J; junction bases left unmatched: 8.

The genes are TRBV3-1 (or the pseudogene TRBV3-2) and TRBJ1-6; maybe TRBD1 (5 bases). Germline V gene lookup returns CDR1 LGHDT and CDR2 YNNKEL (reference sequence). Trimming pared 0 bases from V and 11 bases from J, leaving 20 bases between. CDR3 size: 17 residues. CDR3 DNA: TGTGCCAGCAGCCAAGACGCCAGGGTAAGGGGAGGGACACCCCTCCACTTT. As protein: CASSQDARVRGGTPLHF.

CDR3 nucleotide sequence: TGTGCCAGCAGCCAAGGTTTGGGCTTCTATAGCGAGCAGTACTTC. It yields the protein CASSQGLGFYSEQYF. J is TRBJ2-7 and V is TRBV3-1 (or the pseudogene TRBV3-2); D ambiguous. The CDR3 sequence is 15 residues long. Trimming took 1 base from V and 6 from J, leaving 16 bases between them. In germline, CDR1 is LGHDT, CDR2 YNNKEL (reference sequence).

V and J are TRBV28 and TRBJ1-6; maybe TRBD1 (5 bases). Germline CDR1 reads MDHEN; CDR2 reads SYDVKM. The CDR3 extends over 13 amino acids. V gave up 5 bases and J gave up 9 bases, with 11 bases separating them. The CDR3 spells CASSRLGGSPLHF. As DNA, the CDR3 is TGTGCCAGCAGTCGCCTCGGGGGTTCACCCCTCCACTTT.

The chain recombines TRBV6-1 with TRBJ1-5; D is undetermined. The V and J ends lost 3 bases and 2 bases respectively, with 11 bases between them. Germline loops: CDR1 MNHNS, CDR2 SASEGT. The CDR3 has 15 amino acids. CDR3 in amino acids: CASSEGSGGNQPQHF. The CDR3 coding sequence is TGTGCCAGCAGTGAGGGCAGCGGGGGCAATCAGCCCCAGCATTTT.

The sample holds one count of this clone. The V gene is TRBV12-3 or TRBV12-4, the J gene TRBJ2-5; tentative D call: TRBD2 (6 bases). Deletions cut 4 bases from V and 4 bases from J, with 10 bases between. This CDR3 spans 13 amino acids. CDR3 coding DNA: TGTGCCAGCAGTTGGTCCGGGAGAGAGACCCAGTACTTC. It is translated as CASSWSGRETQYF.

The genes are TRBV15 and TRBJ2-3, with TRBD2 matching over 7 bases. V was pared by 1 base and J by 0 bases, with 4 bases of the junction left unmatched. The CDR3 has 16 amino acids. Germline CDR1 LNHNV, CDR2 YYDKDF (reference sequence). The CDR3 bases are TGTGCCACCAGCAGAGGGGTAGCGGGCAGCACAGATACGCAGTATTTT. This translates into CATSRGVAGSTDTQYF.

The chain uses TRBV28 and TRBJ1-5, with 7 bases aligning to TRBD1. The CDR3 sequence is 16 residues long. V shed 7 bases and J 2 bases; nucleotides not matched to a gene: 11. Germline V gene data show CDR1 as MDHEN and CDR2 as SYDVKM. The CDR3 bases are TGTGCCAGCACCTTTCATTCAGGGGGTGGCAATCAGCCCCAGCATTTT. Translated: CASTFHSGGGNQPQHF.